The present T cell receptor beta chain was sequenced within a study of T cell changes during pregnancy in multiple sclerosis. Some clones are missing from TCRdb's copy, which holds only in-frame ones; the method was immunoSEQ multiplex PCR. The table has 75,000 to 95,000 clones, around 94% seen once. The clonotype was recovered from a female donor with multiple sclerosis, enrolled in a pregnancy study. Sample: CD4+ T cells from peripheral blood mononuclear cells, taken after pregnancy.

The CDR3: CASSSPGFSGNTIYF. CDR3 coding DNA: TGTGCCAGCAGCTCTCCAGGCTTCTCTGGAAACACCATATATTTT. The rearrangement links TRBV5-4 to TRBJ1-3, with D unclear. CDR1 and CDR2 (germline): SGHNT, YYREEE (reference sequence). The length of the CDR3 is 15 residues. V was cut by 3 bases and J by 0 bases, with 10 bases left in between.